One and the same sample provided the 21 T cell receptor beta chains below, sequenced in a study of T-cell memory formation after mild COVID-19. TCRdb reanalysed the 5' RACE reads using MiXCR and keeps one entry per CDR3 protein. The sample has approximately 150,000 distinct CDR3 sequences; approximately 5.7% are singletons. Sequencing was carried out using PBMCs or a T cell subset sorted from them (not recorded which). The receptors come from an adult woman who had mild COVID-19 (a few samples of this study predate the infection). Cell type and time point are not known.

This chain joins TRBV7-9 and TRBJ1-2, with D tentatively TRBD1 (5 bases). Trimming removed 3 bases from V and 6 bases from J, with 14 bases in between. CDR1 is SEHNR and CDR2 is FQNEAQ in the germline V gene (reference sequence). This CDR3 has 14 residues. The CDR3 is CASSFDGGVHGYTF. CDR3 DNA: TGTGCCAGCAGCTTCGACGGGGGAGTCCATGGCTACACCTTC. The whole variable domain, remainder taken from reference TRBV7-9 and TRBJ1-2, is DTGVSQNPRHKITKRGQNVTFRCDPISEHNRLYWYRQTLGQGPEFLTYFQNEAQLEKSRLLSDRFSAERPKGSFSTLEIQRTEQGDSAMYLCASSFDGGVHGYTFGSGTRLTVV.

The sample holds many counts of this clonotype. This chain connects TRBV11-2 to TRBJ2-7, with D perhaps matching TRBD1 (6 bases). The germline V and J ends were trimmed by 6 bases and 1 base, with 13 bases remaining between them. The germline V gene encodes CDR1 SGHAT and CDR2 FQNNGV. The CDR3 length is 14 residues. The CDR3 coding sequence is TGTGCCAGCAGGATCCCCGGACAGTCCTACGAGCAGTACTTC. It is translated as CASRIPGQSYEQYF. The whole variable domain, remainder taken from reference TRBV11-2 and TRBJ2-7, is EAGVAQSPRYKIIEKRQSVAFWCNPISGHATLYWYQQILGQGPKLLIQFQNNGVVDDSQLPKDRFSAERLKGVDSTLKIQPAKLEDSAVYLCASRIPGQSYEQYFGPGTRLTVT.

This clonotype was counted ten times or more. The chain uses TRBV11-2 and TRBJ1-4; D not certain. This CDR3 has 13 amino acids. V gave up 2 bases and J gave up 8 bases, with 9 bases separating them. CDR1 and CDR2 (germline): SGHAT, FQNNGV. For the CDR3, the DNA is TGTGCCAGCAGCTTATCCACCCGAGAAAAACTGTTTTTT. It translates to CASSLSTREKLFF.

The CDR3 DNA sequence: TGTGCCAGCAGCTCACCGTACCGGGACAGGGGGCATGGTGAAGCTTTCTTT. Its translation is CASSSPYRDRGHGEAFF. J is TRBJ1-1 and V is TRBV11-2; the match to TRBD1 covers 12 bases. V dropped 4 bases and J dropped 7; count of bases not matched to a gene: 13. The germline CDR1 and CDR2 sequences are SGHAT and FQNNGV. This CDR3 region has 17 residues.

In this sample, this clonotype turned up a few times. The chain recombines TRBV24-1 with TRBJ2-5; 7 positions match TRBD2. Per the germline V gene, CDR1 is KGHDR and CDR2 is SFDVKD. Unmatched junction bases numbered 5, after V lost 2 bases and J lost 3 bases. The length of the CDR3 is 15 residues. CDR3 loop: CATSDSSGDKETQYF. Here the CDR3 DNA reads TGTGCCACCAGTGATTCTAGCGGAGATAAAGAGACCCAGTACTTC.

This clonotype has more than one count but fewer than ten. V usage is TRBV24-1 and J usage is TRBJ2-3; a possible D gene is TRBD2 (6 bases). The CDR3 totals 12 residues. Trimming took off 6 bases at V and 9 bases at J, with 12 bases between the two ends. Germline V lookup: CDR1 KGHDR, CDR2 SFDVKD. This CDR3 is CATSRGLTTQYF. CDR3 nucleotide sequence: TGTGCCACCAGTCGGGGACTTACAACGCAGTATTTT.

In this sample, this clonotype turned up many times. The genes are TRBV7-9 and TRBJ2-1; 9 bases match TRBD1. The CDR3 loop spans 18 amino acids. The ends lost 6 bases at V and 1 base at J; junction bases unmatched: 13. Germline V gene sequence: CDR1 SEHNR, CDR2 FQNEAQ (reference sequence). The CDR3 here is CASRGKQGALSSYNEQFF. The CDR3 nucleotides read TGTGCCAGCAGAGGAAAACAGGGGGCTCTTTCGTCCTACAATGAGCAGTTCTTC.

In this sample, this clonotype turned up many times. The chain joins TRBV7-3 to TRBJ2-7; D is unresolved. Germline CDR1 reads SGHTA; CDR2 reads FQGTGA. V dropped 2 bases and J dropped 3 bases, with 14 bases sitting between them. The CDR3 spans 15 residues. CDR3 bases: TGTGCCAGCAGCTTATCGGGTACTATGGACTACGAGCAGTACTTC. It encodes CASSLSGTMDYEQYF.

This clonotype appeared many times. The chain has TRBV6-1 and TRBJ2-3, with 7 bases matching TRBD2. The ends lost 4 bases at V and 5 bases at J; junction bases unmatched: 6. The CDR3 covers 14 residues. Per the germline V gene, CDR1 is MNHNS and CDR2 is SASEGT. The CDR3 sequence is CASSVGGSGDTQYF. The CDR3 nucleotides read TGTGCCAGCAGTGTGGGCGGGAGTGGAGATACGCAGTATTTT.

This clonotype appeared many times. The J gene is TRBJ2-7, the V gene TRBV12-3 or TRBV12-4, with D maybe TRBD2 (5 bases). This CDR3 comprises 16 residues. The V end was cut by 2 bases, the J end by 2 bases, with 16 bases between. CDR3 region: CASSLKRPKDPYEQYF. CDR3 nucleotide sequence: TGTGCCAGCAGTTTAAAGCGGCCGAAGGACCCCTACGAGCAGTACTTC.

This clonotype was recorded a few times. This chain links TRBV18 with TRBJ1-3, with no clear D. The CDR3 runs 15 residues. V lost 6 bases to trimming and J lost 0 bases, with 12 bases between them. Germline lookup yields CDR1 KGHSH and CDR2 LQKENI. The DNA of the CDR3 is TGTGCCAGCTCCGCCGCGGAGAGCTCTGGAAACACCATATATTTT. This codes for CASSAAESSGNTIYF.

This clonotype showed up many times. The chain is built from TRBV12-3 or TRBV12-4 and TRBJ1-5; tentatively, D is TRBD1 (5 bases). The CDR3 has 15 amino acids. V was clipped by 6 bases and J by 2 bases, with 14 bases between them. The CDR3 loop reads CASRSMGGGNQPQHF. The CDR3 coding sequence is TGTGCCAGCAGATCGATGGGAGGGGGCAATCAGCCCCAGCATTTT.

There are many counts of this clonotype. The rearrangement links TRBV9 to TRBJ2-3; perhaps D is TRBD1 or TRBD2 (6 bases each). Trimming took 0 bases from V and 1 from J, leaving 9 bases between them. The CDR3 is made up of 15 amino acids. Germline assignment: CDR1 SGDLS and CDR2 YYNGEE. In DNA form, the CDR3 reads TGTGCCAGCAGCGTAGATGGGGGGCGCACAGATACGCAGTATTTT. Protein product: CASSVDGGRTDTQYF.

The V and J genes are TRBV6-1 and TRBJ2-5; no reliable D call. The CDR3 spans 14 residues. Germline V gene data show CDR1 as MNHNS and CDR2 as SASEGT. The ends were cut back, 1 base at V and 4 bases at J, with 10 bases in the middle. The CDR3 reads CASSEDKVVETQYF. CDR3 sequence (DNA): TGTGCCAGCAGTGAAGATAAGGTTGTAGAGACCCAGTACTTC.

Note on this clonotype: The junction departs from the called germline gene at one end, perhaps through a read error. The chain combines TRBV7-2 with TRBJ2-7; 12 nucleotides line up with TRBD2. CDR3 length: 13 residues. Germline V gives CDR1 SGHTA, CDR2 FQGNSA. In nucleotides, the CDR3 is TGTGACAGCAGCCCCCGACTAGCGGGAGCCCAGTACTTC. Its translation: CDSSPRLAGAQYF. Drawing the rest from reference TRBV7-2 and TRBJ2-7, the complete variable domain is GAGVSQSPSNKVTEKGKDVELRCDPISGHTALYWYRQSLGQGLEFLIYFQGNSAPDKSGLPSDRFSAERTGGSVSTLTIQRTQQEDSAVYLCDSSPRLAGAQYFGPGTRLTVT.

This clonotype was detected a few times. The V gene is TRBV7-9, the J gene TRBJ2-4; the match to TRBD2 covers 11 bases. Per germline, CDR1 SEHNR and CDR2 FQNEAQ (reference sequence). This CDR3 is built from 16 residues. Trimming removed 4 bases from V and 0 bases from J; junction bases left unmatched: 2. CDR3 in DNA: TGTGCCAGCAGCTCGGGACTAGCGGTAGCCAAAAACATTCAGTACTTC. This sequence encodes CASSSGLAVAKNIQYF.

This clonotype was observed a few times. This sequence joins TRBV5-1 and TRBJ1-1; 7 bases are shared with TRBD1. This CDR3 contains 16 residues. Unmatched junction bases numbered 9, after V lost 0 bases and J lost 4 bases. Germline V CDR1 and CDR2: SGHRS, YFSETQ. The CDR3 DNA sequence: TGCGCCAGCAGCTTGGTTGGGGACAGTACAAGCACTGAAGCTTTCTTT. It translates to CASSLVGDSTSTEAFF.

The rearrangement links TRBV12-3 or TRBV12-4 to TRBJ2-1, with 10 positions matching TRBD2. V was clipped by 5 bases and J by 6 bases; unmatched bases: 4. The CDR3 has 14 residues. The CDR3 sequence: CASSGTSEFNEQFF. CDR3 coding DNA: TGTGCCAGCAGTGGGACTAGCGAGTTCAATGAGCAGTTCTTC.

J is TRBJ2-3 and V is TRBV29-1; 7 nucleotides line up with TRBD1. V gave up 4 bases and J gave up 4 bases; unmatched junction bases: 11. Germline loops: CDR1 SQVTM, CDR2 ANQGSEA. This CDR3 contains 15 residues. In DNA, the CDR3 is TGCAGCGTTGCCAAACAGGGGTTCGTGGCAGATACGCAGTATTTT. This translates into CSVAKQGFVADTQYF.

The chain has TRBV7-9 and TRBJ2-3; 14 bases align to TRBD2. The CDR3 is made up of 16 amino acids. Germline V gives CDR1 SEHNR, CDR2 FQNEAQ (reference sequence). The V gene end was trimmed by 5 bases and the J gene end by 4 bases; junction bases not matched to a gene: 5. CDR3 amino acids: CASSQTGLAGADTQYF. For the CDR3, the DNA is TGTGCCAGCAGCCAAACGGGACTAGCGGGGGCAGATACGCAGTATTTT.

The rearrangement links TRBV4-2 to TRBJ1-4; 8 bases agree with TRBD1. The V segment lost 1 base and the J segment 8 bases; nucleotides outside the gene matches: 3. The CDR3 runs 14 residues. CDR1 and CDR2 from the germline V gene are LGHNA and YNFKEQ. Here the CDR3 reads CASSQGQGREKLFF. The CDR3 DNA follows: TGTGCCAGCAGCCAAGGACAGGGGAGAGAAAAACTGTTTTTT.